The rows below give T cell receptor beta chains drawn from one sample of a study of T cell changes during pregnancy in multiple sclerosis. Data came from immunoSEQ multiplex PCR; TCRdb stores just in-frame clones and leaves some out. The data contain 65,000 to 85,000 clones, approximately 91% of them singletons. Here the sequenced sample was CD4+ T cells from peripheral blood mononuclear cells, taken after pregnancy. All receptors derive from a female donor with multiple sclerosis, enrolled in a pregnancy study. The CDR3 runs from the conserved cysteine through the conserved F or W. The D gene is left open where the match is weak. Clone size is stated in some rows and not others, as once, few, many or a class when expanded.

d_gene,abundance,j_gene,v_gene,CDR3nt,CDR3aa
TRBD1,.,TRBJ1-2,TRBV28,TGTGCCAGCAGTCCCCACCGCGCGACAGGGGGCGGAAACTATGGCTACACCTTC,CASSPHRATGGGNYGYTF
.,.,TRBJ2-7,TRBV28,TGTGCCAGCATGGGCCGCTACGAGCAGTACTTC,CASMGRYEQYF
TRBD1,.,TRBJ2-1,TRBV19,TGTGCCAGTAGTAGTGGACAGGGGGCGAGGAATGAGCAGTTCTTC,CASSSGQGARNEQFF
.,.,TRBJ2-7,TRBV11-2,TGTGCCAGCAGCTCGGTCCCTTACGAGCAGTACTTC,CASSSVPYEQYF
.,.,TRBJ1-4,TRBV28,TGTGCCAGCAGTCCCCCCGGCGGGGATGAAAAACTGTTTTTT,CASSPPGGDEKLFF
.,few,TRBJ2-1,TRBV5-6,TGTGCCAGCAGCTTGGCAGGGTCCAATTTCAATGAGCAGTTCTTC,CASSLAGSNFNEQFF
.,.,TRBJ1-5,TRBV30,TGTGCCTGGAGTGACAGGGACGGCAATCAGCCCCAGCATTTT,CAWSDRDGNQPQHF
TRBD1,.,TRBJ2-7,TRBV5-5,TGTGCCAGCAGCTTTTGGGGGACAGGGAGCTCCTACGAGCAGTACTTC,CASSFWGTGSSYEQYF
.,.,TRBJ1-3,TRBV27,TGTGCCAGCAGCCCCCTTTACAGGTCTGGAAACACCATATATTTT,CASSPLYRSGNTIYF
TRBD2,.,TRBJ2-3,TRBV7-2,TGTGCCAGCAGCTTAGTCGGCGGGAGGTCAAATACGCAGTATTTT,CASSLVGGRSNTQYF
TRBD1,.,TRBJ2-2,TRBV5-1,TGCGCCAGCAGGGCCGGGACAGGGACAACGTTGGTTAGAGCCGGGGAGCTGTTTTTT,CASRAGTGTTLVRAGELFF
TRBD2,.,TRBJ2-1,TRBV2,TGTGCCAGCAGTGAAGAGGGACTACAAAACAATGAGCAGTTCTTC,CASSEEGLQNNEQFF
.,.,TRBJ1-1,TRBV7-9,TGTGCCAGCAGCTTAGATCAGGGGATGAACACTGAAGCTTTCTTT,CASSLDQGMNTEAFF
.,.,TRBJ2-1,TRBV9,TGTGCCAGCAGCGTTTTCCCTAGCGAGATAACTTACAATGAGCAGTTCTTC,CASSVFPSEITYNEQFF
TRBD1,.,TRBJ2-1,TRBV29-1,TGCACGGGACAGGGGGCCAATGAGCAGTTCTTC,CTGQGANEQFF
TRBD1,.,TRBJ2-1,TRBV5-4,TGTGCCAGCAGCCCAACCCGGGCCGGGACAGGGGCCAATGAGCAGTTCTTC,CASSPTRAGTGANEQFF
TRBD2,.,TRBJ2-1,TRBV20-1,TGCAGTGCCCTAAGCGGGGTGCAGTTCTTC,CSALSGVQFF
.,.,TRBJ2-7,TRBV9,TGTGCCAGCAGCGTAGTGGGGGCTTCCTACGAGCAGTACTTC,CASSVVGASYEQYF
TRBD2,.,TRBJ2-1,TRBV2,TGTGCCGGCTCTCTGGGACTAGCGGAGTACAATGAGCAGTTCTTC,CAGSLGLAEYNEQFF
.,once,TRBJ2-1,TRBV7-2,TGTGCCAGCAGCCGCGCGAGGGAACGCAATGAGCAGTTCTTC,CASSRARERNEQFF
.,.,TRBJ1-4,TRBV5-5,TGTGCCAGCAGCCGTATCGGGGGATCGGCAACTAATGAAAAACTGTTTTTT,CASSRIGGSATNEKLFF
TRBD2,.,TRBJ2-1,TRBV4-1,TGCGCCAGCAGCCCCGCTAGCGGGAGGGCCGATAACAATGAGCAGTTCTTC,CASSPASGRADNNEQFF
.,.,TRBJ2-3,TRBV6-1,TGTGCCAGCAGTGAAGTTTTAGCTTTCCAAGATACGCAGTATTTT,CASSEVLAFQDTQYF
.,.,TRBJ2-2,TRBV15,TGTGCCACCCAGGGGAACACCGGGGAGCTGTTTTTT,CATQGNTGELFF
TRBD1,once,TRBJ2-3,TRBV5-1,TGCGCCAGCAGCATAGCCGGACAGGGGATAGATACGCAGTATTTT,CASSIAGQGIDTQYF